This is a list of T cell receptor beta chains from one sample in a study of a mutant IDH1 vaccine in newly diagnosed glioma. Their antigens are not known. This table comes from immunoSEQ multiplex PCR, and its TCRdb copy is limited to in-frame clones, with some not included. The profile shows about 84,000 clones, more than 80% of them singletons. The material was PBMCs, obtained from a glioma patient whose treatment included an IDH1 peptide vaccine. The receptor set was obtained from a man aged 35-49 years with glioma. CDR3s leave out the opening cysteine and the closing phenylalanine or tryptophan. Each record gives: V gene, J gene, D gene, CDR3 protein. The D gene is left open where the match is weak.

TRBV11-2,TRBJ2-7,NA,ASSLGVYEQY
TRBV19,TRBJ1-1,NA,ASSIAGYTEAF
TRBV7-9,TRBJ2-3,NA,ASSPQGGGTDTQY
TRBV9,TRBJ2-2,NA,ASSVADGLTGELF
TRBV28,TRBJ1-3,NA,ASIEARSGNTIY
TRBV4-3,TRBJ2-3,NA,ASSQEGSWLQDTDTQY
TRBV7-8,TRBJ1-1,NA,ASSLGNRADEAF
TRBV7-9,TRBJ2-3,NA,ASSPLPGTGTDTQY
TRBV5-5,TRBJ1-1,NA,ASSAGRLNTEAF
TRBV10-3,TRBJ2-2,NA,AISFGGNTGELF
TRBV5-1,TRBJ2-3,TRBD2,ASSPGLADLSTDTQY
TRBV30,TRBJ2-5,NA,AWAPTGRARETQY
TRBV30,TRBJ1-1,TRBD1,AWTQGGTEAF
TRBV15,TRBJ2-5,NA,ATSRDNAETQY
TRBV7-2,TRBJ2-3,NA,ASSLGRGTDTQY
TRBV30,TRBJ1-2,NA,AWSVWGNYGYT
TRBV7-9,TRBJ2-3,NA,ASSLVLRVGGADTQY
TRBV6-5,TRBJ2-6,NA,ASSYSRVGANVLT
TRBV7-2,TRBJ2-7,NA,ASREIYEQY
TRBV5-4,TRBJ2-6,NA,ASSFFNSGANVLT
TRBV9,TRBJ1-2,NA,ASSAQFRVDGYT
TRBV2,NA,NA,AGTQGSYEQY
TRBV4-1,TRBJ1-4,NA,ASSQGRDELF
TRBV18,TRBJ1-2,NA,ASSPQGDYGYT
TRBV7-8,TRBJ2-7,NA,ASSFHGRTYEQY
TRBV19,TRBJ2-1,NA,ASRLDRSSYNEQF